These T cell receptor beta chains were read from a single sample in a study of blood T cell repertoires in COVID-19. The method was immunoSEQ multiplex PCR; TCRdb's version includes in-frame clones alone and lacks a portion of them. The table has roughly 260,000 clones, 80% to 95% seen once; the top ten hold under 3%. Sequencing was done on a sample of peripheral blood. All receptors come from a person between 18 and 30 years old with COVID-19, enrolled during active disease. CDR3s include the opening cysteine and the closing phenylalanine or tryptophan. D genes are given only for firm matches. Size tells how often a clone was seen (once, few, many) or the class of an expanded clone, and some rows leave it out.

V	J	D	size	CDR3	DNA
TRBV19	TRBJ2-2	NA	NA	CASSMESNTGELFF	TGTGCCAGTAGTATGGAGTCCAACACCGGGGAGCTGTTTTTT
TRBV15	TRBJ1-5	NA	NA	CATSSRDNGNQPQHF	TGTGCCACCAGCAGTCGGGACAACGGCAATCAGCCCCAGCATTTT
TRBV4-1	TRBJ2-7	NA	once	CASSQEVLRAYEQYF	TGCGCCAGCAGCCAAGAGGTCCTAAGAGCCTACGAGCAGTACTTC
TRBV19	TRBJ2-3	NA	NA	CASSIEGQTDTQYF	TGTGCCAGTAGTATAGAAGGACAGACAGATACGCAGTATTTT
TRBV4-1	TRBJ1-1	NA	NA	CASSQSEGTEAFF	TGCGCCAGCAGCCAGTCCGAGGGCACTGAAGCTTTCTTT
TRBV6-5	TRBJ2-5	TRBD2	NA	CASTATSRETQYF	TGTGCCAGCACCGCGACTAGCCGGGAGACCCAGTACTTC
TRBV27	TRBJ1-1	NA	NA	CASSFGGNTEAFF	TGTGCCAGCAGTTTCGGAGGGAACACTGAAGCTTTCTTT
TRBV25-1	TRBJ1-4	TRBD1	NA	CASSGDRGQGGHEKLFF	TGTGCCAGCAGTGGGGACAGGGGGCAGGGGGGGCATGAAAAACTGTTTTTT
TRBV10-3	TRBJ2-1	TRBD2	NA	CAISAAASGSAYNEQFF	TGTGCCATCAGTGCCGCGGCTAGCGGTTCCGCCTACAATGAGCAGTTCTTC
TRBV3-1/TRBV3-2	TRBJ1-5	TRBD1	NA	CASSRDRKGPQHF	TGTGCCAGCAGCAGGGACAGAAAGGGGCCCCAGCATTTT
TRBV6-5	TRBJ2-3	NA	NA	CASSYSQGRRGDTQYF	TGTGCCAGCAGTTACTCGCAAGGGCGGAGGGGCGATACGCAGTATTTT
TRBV10-3	TRBJ2-3	NA	NA	CAISTRMGTSAADTQYF	TGTGCCATCAGTACACGGATGGGGACTTCGGCGGCAGATACGCAGTATTTT
TRBV27	TRBJ2-7	TRBD2	NA	CASSRRGRGDEQYF	TGTGCCAGCAGTCGTCGCGGGAGGGGCGACGAGCAGTACTTC
TRBV27	TRBJ2-2	TRBD1	NA	CASSFFRQGIPGELFF	TGTGCCAGCAGTTTCTTTAGACAGGGGATCCCCGGGGAGCTGTTTTTT
TRBV30	TRBJ1-2	NA	NA	CAWWGGSYGYTF	TGTGCCTGGTGGGGGGGATCCTATGGCTACACCTTC
TRBV6-6	TRBJ1-2	NA	NA	CASSFPGKPYTF	TGTGCCAGCAGTTTCCCGGGAAAGCCCTACACCTTC
TRBV5-8	TRBJ1-1	NA	NA	CASSLAHRGGTEAFF	TGTGCCAGCAGCTTGGCCCATAGGGGCGGAACTGAAGCTTTCTTT
TRBV5-6	TRBJ1-6	NA	NA	CASSRSSYNSPLHF	TGTGCCAGCAGCCGGAGCTCCTATAATTCACCCCTCCACTTT
TRBV7-2	TRBJ1-2	TRBD1	NA	CASSPPKGALGSGYTF	TGTGCCAGCAGCCCCCCCAAGGGGGCTTTGGGTAGTGGCTACACCTTC
TRBV7-2	TRBJ2-2	TRBD2	NA	CASSPGLAANTGELFF	TGTGCCAGCAGCCCAGGACTAGCGGCGAACACCGGGGAGCTGTTTTTT
TRBV19	TRBJ1-5	NA	NA	CASSPGSNQPQHF	TGTGCCAGTAGTCCCGGTAGCAATCAGCCCCAGCATTTT
TRBV28	TRBJ2-1	TRBD2	NA	CASRLRTRRLATYNEQFF	TGTGCCAGCAGGCTACGGACACGTCGACTAGCTACCTACAATGAGCAGTTCTTC
TRBV29-1	TRBJ1-1	TRBD1	NA	CSVVFPWGQGPNTEAFF	TGCAGCGTTGTCTTCCCCTGGGGACAGGGACCGAACACTGAAGCTTTCTTT
TRBV4-1	TRBJ2-5	TRBD1	NA	CASSLTGGPQETQYF	TGCGCCAGCAGCCTAACAGGGGGCCCACAAGAGACCCAGTACTTC
TRBV6-5	TRBJ2-1	TRBD2	NA	CASSSSGREYNEQFF	TGTGCCAGCAGCTCCAGCGGGAGGGAGTACAATGAGCAGTTCTTC
TRBV19	TRBJ1-1	TRBD1	NA	CASTPRGLNTEAFF	TGTGCCAGTACCCCCAGGGGGTTAAACACTGAAGCTTTCTTT
TRBV10-2	TRBJ1-2	NA	NA	CASSASTEIYGYTF	TGCGCCAGCAGTGCCTCGACGGAGATCTATGGCTACACCTTC
TRBV25-1	TRBJ1-4	NA	NA	CASGGSLGNEKLFF	TGTGCCAGCGGAGGGTCGCTGGGTAATGAAAAACTGTTTTTT
TRBV9	TRBJ2-1	TRBD2	NA	CASSVGLAGDSPYNEQFF	TGTGCCAGCAGCGTAGGACTAGCGGGAGACTCCCCCTACAATGAGCAGTTCTTC
TRBV29-1	TRBJ1-2	NA	NA	CGGGGSYGYTF	TGCGGGGGCGGGGGTAGCTATGGCTACACCTTC
TRBV6-1	TRBJ1-5	NA	NA	CASSERGGFRQKNSNQPQHF	TGTGCCAGCAGTGAAAGGGGGGGCTTTCGGCAAAAGAATAGCAATCAGCCCCAGCATTTT
TRBV3-1/TRBV3-2	TRBJ2-7	NA	NA	CASRGDGTYEQYF	TGTGCCAGCCGCGGGGACGGGACCTACGAGCAGTACTTC
TRBV10-2	TRBJ1-2	NA	NA	CASSGTGYDGYTF	TGCGCCAGCAGTGGCACAGGGTATGATGGCTACACCTTC
TRBV11-2	TRBJ2-1	NA	NA	CASSLDNLGEQFF	TGTGCCAGCAGCTTAGATAACCTAGGTGAGCAGTTCTTC
TRBV6-5	TRBJ2-5	TRBD1	NA	CASRDRGWETQYF	TGTGCCAGCCGGGACAGGGGTTGGGAGACCCAGTACTTC
TRBV4-1	TRBJ1-6	NA	NA	CASSQDPGGSVSYNSPLHF	TGCGCCAGCAGCCAAGATCCCGGGGGAAGCGTCTCCTATAATTCACCCCTCCACTTT
TRBV10-3	TRBJ2-7	TRBD2	NA	CAITGREGGGAEEQYF	TGTGCCATCACTGGGAGAGAGGGCGGGGGGGCTGAGGAGCAGTACTTC
TRBV6-1	TRBJ2-7	NA	NA	CASSEIIGSGEQYF	TGTGCCAGCAGTGAAATAATAGGATCGGGAGAGCAGTACTTC
TRBV6-5	TRBJ2-3	TRBD2	NA	CASSYSASGRTDTQYF	TGTGCCAGCAGTTACTCGGCTAGCGGGAGAACAGATACGCAGTATTTT
TRBV3-1/TRBV3-2	TRBJ1-1	NA	NA	CASSRSSRGDEAFF	TGTGCCAGCAGCCGATCCTCCCGGGGGGATGAAGCTTTCTTT
TRBV6-5	TRBJ2-5	NA	NA	CASSPPKGIQETQYF	TGTGCCAGCAGTCCACCCAAGGGGATCCAAGAGACCCAGTACTTC
TRBV24-1	TRBJ1-2	NA	NA	CATSDLRGAGYTF	TGTGCCACCAGTGATTTGAGGGGTGCGGGCTACACCTTC
TRBV2	TRBJ1-5	NA	NA	CASDPGVQGHQPQHF	TGTGCCAGCGACCCTGGGGTCCAGGGGCATCAGCCCCAGCATTTT